This T cell receptor beta chain was sequenced for a study of T cell responses to AZD1222 COVID-19 vaccine. General study findings and limits: Possibly, clonal diversity was underestimated; donors were largely white British and included more females. Only five or six AZD1222 recipients were seropositive at baseline.

Sequenced by immunoSEQ multiplex PCR; TCRdb stores in-frame clones only, minus some. The table shows 95,000 to 150,000 clones, with roughly 90% occurring only once. Trimming removed 1 base at V and 5 bases at J, with 13 bases between. The CDR3 runs 15 residues. Germline CDR1 reads SGHRS; CDR2 reads YFSETQ. For this clone: Its target is unknown.

The material was peripheral blood, obtained on day 0 of AZD1222 vaccination. The gene calls are TRBV5-1 and TRBJ2-1; maybe TRBD2 (5 bases). The clonotype was recovered from an adult in good health. The CDR3 loop is CASSLLLVLDNEQFF. Here the CDR3 DNA reads TGCGCCAGCAGCTTGTTACTAGTTTTAGACAATGAGCAGTTCTTC.